Below are 18 T cell receptor beta chains sequenced from a single sample in a study of blood T cell repertoires in COVID-19. Method: immunoSEQ multiplex PCR; TCRdb's copy keeps in-frame clones and lacks some. This sample has hundreds of thousands of clones, with roughly 85% found just once. Sample: PBMCs or T cells enriched from blood (not recorded which). These receptor sequences come from a middle-aged man who had been exposed to COVID-19.

The V and J genes are TRBV7-8 and TRBJ2-3; D not certain. V lost 3 bases and J lost 2, with 9 bases in between. The germline V gene has CDR1 SGHVS and CDR2 FQNEAQ. The CDR3 is 14 amino acids. This CDR3 reads CASSFGLLTDTQYF. CDR3 in DNA: TGTGCCAGCAGCTTCGGTCTACTCACAGATACGCAGTATTTT.

V gene TRBV6-5 combines with J gene TRBJ1-6, with D possibly TRBD1 on 6 matching bases. This CDR3 spans 14 amino acids. CDR1 and CDR2 (germline): MNHEY, SVGAGI. V lost 8 bases and J 4 bases, leaving 12 bases between the germline ends. CDR3 region: CASGRTAYNSPLHF. The CDR3 region has the DNA TGTGCCAGCGGGCGGACAGCTTATAATTCACCCCTCCACTTT.

The V gene is TRBV27, the J gene TRBJ2-7, with D perhaps TRBD2 (5 bases). V lost 8 bases and J lost 7, with 12 bases in between. The CDR3 spans 11 residues. The germline gives CDR1 MNHEY, CDR2 SMNVEV (reference sequence). CDR3 in DNA: TGTGCCAGCCGGTTCTCGGGAGAGCAGTACTTC. This sequence encodes CASRFSGEQYF.

The rearrangement joins TRBV27 to TRBJ2-7, with a tentative D call TRBD2 (5 bases). This CDR3 has 17 residues. V was pared by 6 bases and J by 2 bases, with 23 bases between. Germline V gene lookup returns CDR1 MNHEY and CDR2 SMNVEV (reference sequence). The CDR3 loop is CASRGKRGGLPTYEQYF. The CDR3 DNA follows: TGTGCCAGCAGGGGGAAAAGAGGAGGTCTTCCCACCTACGAGCAGTACTTC.

In this sample, this clone turned up a few times. V is TRBV5-6 and J is TRBJ2-3; D unresolved. Germline CDR1 and CDR2: SGHDT and YYEEEE. The CDR3 length is 14 residues. V lost 0 bases, J lost 1 base, and 6 bases lay in between. The CDR3 nucleotides read TGTGCCAGCAGCTTGGTAACAGGCACAGATACGCAGTATTTT. Encoded protein: CASSLVTGTDTQYF.

This clone was counted a few times. The gene calls are TRBV5-5 and TRBJ1-4, with a tentative D call TRBD1 (6 bases). CDR1 and CDR2 from the germline V gene are SGHKS and YYEKEE (reference sequence). This CDR3 contains 15 residues. The V gene lost 0 bases and the J gene lost 0 bases, with 6 bases spanning the gap. The CDR3 region has the DNA TGTGCCAGCAGCTTGGGACAGGCAACTAATGAAAAACTGTTTTTT. Protein product: CASSLGQATNEKLFF.

This chain uses TRBV30 with TRBJ2-1; 8 nucleotides align to TRBD1. Germline V gene sequence: CDR1 GTSNPN, CDR2 SVGIG (reference sequence). J was trimmed by 8 bases and V by 2 bases; bases with no gene match: 8. The length of the CDR3 is 14 residues. The CDR3 DNA reads TGTGCCTGGAGTCGGGACAGGCCGGGGGATGAGCAGTTCTTC. Translated: CAWSRDRPGDEQFF.

The gene calls are TRBV6-5 and TRBJ2-7; a possible D gene is TRBD2 (6 bases). This CDR3 has 14 amino acids. Germline values: CDR1 MNHEY, CDR2 SVGAGI. V dropped 7 bases and J dropped 0 bases, with 13 bases sitting between them. The CDR3 region is CASKSGPSSYEQYF. CDR3 DNA sequence: TGTGCCAGCAAAAGCGGGCCTAGCTCCTACGAGCAGTACTTC.

This chain's CDR3 is CASSMTGSSYEQYF. The CDR3 DNA is TGTGCCAGTAGTATGACGGGAAGCTCCTACGAGCAGTACTTC. The V and J genes are TRBV19 and TRBJ2-7; D possibly corresponds to TRBD2 (5 bases). The CDR3 runs 14 residues. Germline V lookup: CDR1 LNHDA, CDR2 SQIVND (reference sequence). Trimming stripped 3 bases from V and 0 bases from J, with 9 bases between. Together with reference TRBV19 and TRBJ2-7, the CDR3 gives the full variable domain: DGGITQSPKYLFRKEGQNVTLSCEQNLNHDAMYWYRQDPGQGLRLIYYSQIVNDFQKGDIAEGYSVSREKKESFPLTVTSAQKNPTAFYLCASSMTGSSYEQYFGPGTRLTVT.

The rearrangement joins TRBV27 to TRBJ1-3, with 9 bases fitting TRBD1. Germline V gene sequence: CDR1 MNHEY, CDR2 SMNVEV (reference sequence). The junction had 1 base not matched to a gene; V was cut back by 4 bases and J by 0 bases. CDR3 size: 15 residues. The CDR3 sequence: CASSSTGGSGNTIYF. DNA of the CDR3: TGTGCCAGCAGTTCGACAGGGGGCTCTGGAAACACCATATATTTT.

The rearrangement uses TRBV5-6 and TRBJ1-4; 7 bases line up with TRBD1. Germline loops: CDR1 SGHDT, CDR2 YYEEEE. The CDR3 has 14 residues. V gave up 2 bases and J gave up 7 bases; unmatched junction bases: 5. The CDR3 sequence is CASSLRGLREKLFF. CDR3 nucleotides: TGTGCCAGCAGCTTAAGGGGGCTCCGTGAAAAACTGTTTTTT.

The chain links TRBV18 to TRBJ2-1, with no clear D. Germline V gene data show CDR1 as KGHSH and CDR2 as LQKENI. Trimming removed 4 bases at V and 8 bases at J, with 9 bases between. CDR3 size: 12 residues. The CDR3 sequence is CASSLTRDEQFF. The CDR3 nucleotides are TGTGCCAGCTCACTAACCCGGGATGAGCAGTTCTTC.

The rearrangement joins TRBV11-3 to TRBJ2-5; D ambiguous. The length of the CDR3 is 14 residues. CDR1 and CDR2 (germline): SGHNT, YENEEA. Trimming took 5 bases from V and 5 from J, leaving 15 bases between them. In nucleotides, the CDR3 is TGTGCCAGCAGCCCGCCCCTAGAGTGGGAGACCCAGTACTTC. Its translation is CASSPPLEWETQYF.

This sequence joins TRBV29-1 and TRBJ2-7; 9 nucleotides align to TRBD2. The CDR3 has 14 amino acids. The germline gives CDR1 SQVTM, CDR2 ANQGSEA. V lost 6 bases and J lost 2; bases outside the gene matches: 8. The CDR3 DNA follows: TGCAGCGTGCGGGGGCGGGAGGGCCCCTACGAGCAGTACTTC. This encodes CSVRGREGPYEQYF.

This clone was seen more than once but under ten times. The gene calls are TRBV11-3 and TRBJ2-3; tentative D call: TRBD2 (6 bases). Germline CDR1 reads SGHNT; CDR2 reads YENEEA. V was pared by 5 bases and J by 6 bases, with 21 bases between. CDR3 length: 16 amino acids. CDR3 in DNA: TGTGCCAGCAGCGCGGGACGGGTAGCGGTTTTGGATACGCAGTATTTT. It yields the protein CASSAGRVAVLDTQYF.

This chain joins TRBV24-1 and TRBJ2-7; 8 nucleotides agree with TRBD2. V shed 7 bases, J shed 5 bases, and the junction held 12 bases outside the gene matches. Germline CDR1 and CDR2: KGHDR and SFDVKD. CDR3 size: 15 residues. CDR3 in DNA: TGTGCCACCAGCCCGACTAGCGCTTTGTTCCACGAGCAGTACTTC. This encodes CATSPTSALFHEQYF.

The chain combines TRBV27 with TRBJ2-5; a possible D gene is TRBD1 (6 bases). From germline, CDR1 is MNHEY and CDR2 SMNVEV (reference sequence). CDR3 size: 14 residues. V dropped 5 bases and J dropped 5 bases, with 15 bases sitting between them. CDR3 in amino acids: CASSLTGFQETQYF. DNA of the CDR3: TGTGCCAGCAGTCTAACAGGGTTCCAGGAGACCCAGTACTTC.

The rearrangement links TRBV5-6 to TRBJ1-6; tentatively, D is TRBD1 (6 bases). The V end was cut by 5 bases, the J end by 3 bases, with 12 bases between. The CDR3 covers 15 residues. Germline CDR1 reads SGHDT; CDR2 reads YYEEEE. CDR3 amino acids: CASSTGQVYNSPLHF. CDR3 nucleotides: TGTGCCAGCAGTACGGGACAAGTCTATAATTCACCCCTCCACTTT.